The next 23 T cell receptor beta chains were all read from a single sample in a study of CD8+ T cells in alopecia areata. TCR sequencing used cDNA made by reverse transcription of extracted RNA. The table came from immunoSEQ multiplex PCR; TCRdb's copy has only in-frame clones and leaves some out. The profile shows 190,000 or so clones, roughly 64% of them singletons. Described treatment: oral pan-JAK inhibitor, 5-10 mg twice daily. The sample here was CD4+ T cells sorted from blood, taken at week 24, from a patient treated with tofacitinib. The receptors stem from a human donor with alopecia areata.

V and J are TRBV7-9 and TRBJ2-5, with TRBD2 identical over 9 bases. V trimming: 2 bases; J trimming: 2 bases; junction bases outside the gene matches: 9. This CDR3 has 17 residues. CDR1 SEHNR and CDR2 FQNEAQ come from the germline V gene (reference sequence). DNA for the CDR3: TGTGCCAGCAGCTTAAGGTCAGCTAGCGGGGAACAAGAGACCCAGTACTTC. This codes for CASSLRSASGEQETQYF.

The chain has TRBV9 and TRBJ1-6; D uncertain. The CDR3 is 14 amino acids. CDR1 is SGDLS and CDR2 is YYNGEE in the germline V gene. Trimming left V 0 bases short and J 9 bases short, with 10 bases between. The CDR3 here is CASSVGPGGSPLHF. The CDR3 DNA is TGTGCCAGCAGCGTAGGCCCGGGTGGTTCACCCCTCCACTTT. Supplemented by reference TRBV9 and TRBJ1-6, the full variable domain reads DSGVTQTPKHLITATGQRVTLRCSPRSGDLSVYWYQQSLDQGLQFLIQYYNGEERAKGNILERFSAQQFPDLHSELNLSSLELGDSALYFCASSVGPGGSPLHFGNGTRLTVT.

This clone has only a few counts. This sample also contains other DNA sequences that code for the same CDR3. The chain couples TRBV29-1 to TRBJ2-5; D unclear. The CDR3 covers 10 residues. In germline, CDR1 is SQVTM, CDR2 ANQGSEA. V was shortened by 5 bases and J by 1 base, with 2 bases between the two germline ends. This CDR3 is CSVIQETQYF. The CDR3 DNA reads TGCAGCGTTATCCAAGAGACCCAGTACTTC.

DNA of the CDR3: TGTGCCTGGAGCCCCCGGACTAGCGGGGCCCAGTACTTC. Translation: CAWSPRTSGAQYF. This sequence joins TRBV30 and TRBJ2-7; TRBD2 agrees at 12 bases. V lost 3 bases to trimming and J lost 10 bases; unmatched junction nucleotides: 7. The CDR3 consists of 13 residues. CDR1 and CDR2 (germline): GTSNPN, SVGIG (reference sequence).

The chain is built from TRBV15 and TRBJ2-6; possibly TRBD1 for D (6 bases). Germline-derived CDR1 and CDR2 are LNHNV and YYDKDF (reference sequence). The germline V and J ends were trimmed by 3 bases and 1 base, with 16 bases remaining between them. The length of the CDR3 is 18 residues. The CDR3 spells CATSRKQGSLSGANVLTF. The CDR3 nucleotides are TGTGCCACCAGCAGGAAACAGGGTTCCCTATCTGGGGCCAACGTCCTGACTTTC.

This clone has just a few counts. CDR3 DNA sequence: TGTGCCAGCAGCTTAGCAGGATGGGCGGATGAAAAACTGTTTTTT. Residues: CASSLAGWADEKLFF. This chain connects TRBV7-2 to TRBJ1-4; D gene unclear. V lost 0 bases and J lost 6, with 11 bases in between. The CDR3 has 15 amino acids. Germline lookup yields CDR1 SGHTA and CDR2 FQGNSA.

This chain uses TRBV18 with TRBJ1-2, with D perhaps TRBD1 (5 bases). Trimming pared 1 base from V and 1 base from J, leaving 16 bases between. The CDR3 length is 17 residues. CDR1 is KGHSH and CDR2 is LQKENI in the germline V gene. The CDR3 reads CASSPLPFGTGNYGYTF. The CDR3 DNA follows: TGTGCCAGCTCACCACTCCCCTTCGGGACGGGTAACTATGGCTACACCTTC.

The chain's CDR3 is CASSLIGRGIGETQYF. CDR3 bases: TGTGCCAGCAGCTTAATTGGCAGGGGAATTGGAGAGACCCAGTACTTC. The V call is TRBV7-3, the J call TRBJ2-5, with D tentatively TRBD1 (6 bases). Germline loops: CDR1 SGHTA, CDR2 FQGTGA. The CDR3 loop spans 16 amino acids. The V gene lost 1 base and the J gene lost 4 bases, with 16 bases spanning the gap.

The DNA of the CDR3 is TGTGCCATCAGTCTGCCGGGACCCGACACTGAAGCTTTCTTT. It specifies CAISLPGPDTEAFF. V is TRBV10-3 and J is TRBJ1-1, with D perhaps TRBD1 (5 bases). CDR1 and CDR2 (germline): ENHRY, SYGVKD. This CDR3 contains 14 residues. The V gene lost 5 bases and the J gene lost 3 bases, with 13 bases spanning the gap.

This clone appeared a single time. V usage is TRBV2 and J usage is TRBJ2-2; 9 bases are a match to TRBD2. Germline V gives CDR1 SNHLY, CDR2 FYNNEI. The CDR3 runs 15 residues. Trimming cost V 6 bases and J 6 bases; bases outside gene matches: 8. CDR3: CASRSLAGGAGELFF. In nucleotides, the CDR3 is TGTGCCAGCAGATCTTTGGCGGGGGGGGCCGGGGAGCTGTTTTTT.

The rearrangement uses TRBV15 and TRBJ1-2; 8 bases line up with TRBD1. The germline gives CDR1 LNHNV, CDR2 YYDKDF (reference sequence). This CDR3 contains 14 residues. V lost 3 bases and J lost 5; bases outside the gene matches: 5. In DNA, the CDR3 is TGTGCCACCAGCAGGGGAGGACAGGGTTATGGCTACACCTTC. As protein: CATSRGGQGYGYTF.

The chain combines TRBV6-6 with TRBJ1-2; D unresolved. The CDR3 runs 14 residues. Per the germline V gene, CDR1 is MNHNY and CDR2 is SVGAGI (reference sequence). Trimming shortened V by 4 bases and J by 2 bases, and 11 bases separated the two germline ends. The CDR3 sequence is CASSSLRSNYGYTF. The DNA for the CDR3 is TGTGCCAGCAGTTCCCTAAGGTCGAACTATGGCTACACCTTC.

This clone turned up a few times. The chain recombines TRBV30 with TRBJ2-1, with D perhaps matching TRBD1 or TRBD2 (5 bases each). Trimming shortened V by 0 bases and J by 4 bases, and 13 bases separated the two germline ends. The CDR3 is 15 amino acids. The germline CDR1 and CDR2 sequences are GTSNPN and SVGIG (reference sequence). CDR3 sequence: CAWSVGTAKYNEQFF. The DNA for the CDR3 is TGTGCCTGGAGTGTGGGGACGGCGAAGTACAATGAGCAGTTCTTC. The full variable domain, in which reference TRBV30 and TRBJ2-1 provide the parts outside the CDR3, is SQTIHQWPATLVQPVGSPLSLECTVEGTSNPNLYWYRQAAGRGLQLLFYSVGIGQISSEVPQNLSASRPQDRQFILSSKKLLLSDSGFYLCAWSVGTAKYNEQFFGPGTRLTVL.

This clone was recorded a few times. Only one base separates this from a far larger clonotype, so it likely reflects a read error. In nucleotides, the CDR3 is TGTGCCAGCAGCCAAGATCCATCTCGAGCTCGGGCAACCCGCAATGGCTACACCTTC. Translated, it gives CASSQDPSRARATRNGYTF. The V gene is TRBV4-2, the J gene TRBJ1-2; D is unresolved. The V end was cut by 0 bases, the J end by 6 bases, with 26 bases between. Per germline, CDR1 LGHNA and CDR2 YNFKEQ. CDR3 size: 19 residues.

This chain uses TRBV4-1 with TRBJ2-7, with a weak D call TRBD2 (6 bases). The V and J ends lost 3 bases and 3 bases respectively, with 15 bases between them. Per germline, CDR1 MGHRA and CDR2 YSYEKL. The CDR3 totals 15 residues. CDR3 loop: CASSQIPGSYYEQYF. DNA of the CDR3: TGCGCCAGCAGCCAGATCCCCGGGAGTTACTACGAGCAGTACTTC.

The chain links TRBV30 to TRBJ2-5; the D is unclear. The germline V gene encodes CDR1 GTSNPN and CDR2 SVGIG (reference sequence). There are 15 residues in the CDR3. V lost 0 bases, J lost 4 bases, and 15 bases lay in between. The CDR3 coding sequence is TGTGCCTGGAGTGTATCCCCACGAGGCACAGAGACCCAGTACTTC. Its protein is CAWSVSPRGTETQYF. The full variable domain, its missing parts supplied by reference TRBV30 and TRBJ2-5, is SQTIHQWPATLVQPVGSPLSLECTVEGTSNPNLYWYRQAAGRGLQLLFYSVGIGQISSEVPQNLSASRPQDRQFILSSKKLLLSDSGFYLCAWSVSPRGTETQYFGPGTRLLVL.

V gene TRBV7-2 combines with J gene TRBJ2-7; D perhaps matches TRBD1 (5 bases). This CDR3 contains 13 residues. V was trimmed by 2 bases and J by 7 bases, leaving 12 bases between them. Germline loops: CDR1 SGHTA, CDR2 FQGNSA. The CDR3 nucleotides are TGTGCCAGCAGCTTACAGGGATCTAGAGAGCAGTACTTC. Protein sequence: CASSLQGSREQYF.

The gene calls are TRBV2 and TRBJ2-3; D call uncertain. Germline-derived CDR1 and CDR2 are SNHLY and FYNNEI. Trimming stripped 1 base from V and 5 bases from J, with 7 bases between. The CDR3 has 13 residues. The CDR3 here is CASSEGVVDTQYF. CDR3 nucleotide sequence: TGTGCCAGCAGTGAAGGTGTAGTAGATACGCAGTATTTT.

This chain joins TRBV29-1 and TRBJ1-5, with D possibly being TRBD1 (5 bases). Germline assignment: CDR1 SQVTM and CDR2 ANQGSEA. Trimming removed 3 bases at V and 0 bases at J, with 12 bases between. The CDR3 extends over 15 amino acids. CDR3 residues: CSVEFGGDSNQPQHF. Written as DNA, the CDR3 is TGCAGCGTTGAGTTCGGAGGGGATAGCAATCAGCCCCAGCATTTT.

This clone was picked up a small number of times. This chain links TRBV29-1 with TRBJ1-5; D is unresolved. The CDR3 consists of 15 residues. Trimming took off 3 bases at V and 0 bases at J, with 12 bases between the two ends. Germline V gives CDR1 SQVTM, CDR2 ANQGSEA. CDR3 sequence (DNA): TGCAGCGTTGACATAGGTCAGTATAGCAATCAGCCCCAGCATTTT. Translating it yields CSVDIGQYSNQPQHF. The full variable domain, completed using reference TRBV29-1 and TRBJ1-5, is SAVISQKPSRDICQRGTSLTIQCQVDSQVTMMFWYRQQPGQSLTLIATANQGSEATYESGFVIDKFPISRPNLTFSTLTVSNMSPEDSSIYLCSVDIGQYSNQPQHFGDGTRLSIL.

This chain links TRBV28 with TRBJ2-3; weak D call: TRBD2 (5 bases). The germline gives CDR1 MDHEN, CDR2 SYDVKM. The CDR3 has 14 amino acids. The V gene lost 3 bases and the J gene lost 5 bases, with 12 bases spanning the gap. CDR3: CASSFGGIQDTQYF. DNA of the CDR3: TGTGCCAGCAGTTTTGGAGGTATTCAAGATACGCAGTATTTT. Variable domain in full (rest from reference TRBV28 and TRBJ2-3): DVKVTQSSRYLVKRTGEKVFLECVQDMDHENMFWYRQDPGLGLRLIYFSYDVKMKEKGDIPEGYSVSREKKERFSLILESASTNQTSMYLCASSFGGIQDTQYFGPGTRLTVL.

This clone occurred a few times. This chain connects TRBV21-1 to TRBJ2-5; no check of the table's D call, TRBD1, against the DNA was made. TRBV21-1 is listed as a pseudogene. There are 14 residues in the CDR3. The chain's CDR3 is CASSKGGRGQTQYF. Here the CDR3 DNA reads TGTGCCAGCAGCAAAGGGGGCAGGGGGCAGACCCAGTACTTC.

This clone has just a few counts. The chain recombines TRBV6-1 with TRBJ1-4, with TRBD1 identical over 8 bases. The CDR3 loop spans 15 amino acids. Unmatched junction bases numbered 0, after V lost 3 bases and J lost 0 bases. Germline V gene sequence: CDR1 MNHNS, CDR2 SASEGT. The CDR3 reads CASSETGATNEKLFF. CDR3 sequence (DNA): TGTGCCAGCAGTGAGACAGGGGCAACTAATGAAAAACTGTTTTTT.